A single sample is the source of the 15 T cell receptor beta chains below, sequenced in a study of T cell responses to AZD1222 COVID-19 vaccine. Clones were sequenced by immunoSEQ multiplex PCR, and TCRdb holds only the in-frame ones, with some missing. Here the sample spans under 95,000 clones, approximately 88% being singletons. This specimen was peripheral blood, taken 28 days after the second AZD1222 dose. The receptors derive from an adult who received the AZD1222 COVID-19 vaccine.

The chain links TRBV3-1 (or the pseudogene TRBV3-2) to TRBJ2-7; TRBD1 might be the D (5 bases). Trimming removed 5 bases from V and 6 bases from J, with 17 bases in between. Germline V gene lookup returns CDR1 LGHDT and CDR2 YNNKEL (reference sequence). The CDR3 is made up of 14 amino acids. CDR3 nucleotide sequence: TGTGCCAGCAGCTCGAAGCTCAGGGTACGCGAGCAGTACTTC. Its protein product is CASSSKLRVREQYF.

The chain combines TRBV7-9 with TRBJ1-2; D is ambiguous. The CDR3 length is 14 residues. Germline V gives CDR1 SEHNR, CDR2 FQNEAQ (reference sequence). V shed 2 bases and J shed 3 bases, with 10 bases lying between them. The CDR3 coding sequence is TGTGCCAGCAGCTTAAACAGAGCAGACTATGGCTACACCTTC. Translating it yields CASSLNRADYGYTF.

The rearrangement links TRBV5-6 to TRBJ1-6; D is uncertain. This CDR3 spans 13 amino acids. The V end lost 1 base, the J end lost 7 bases, and 6 bases lay between the germline ends. Germline assignment: CDR1 SGHDT and CDR2 YYEEEE. The CDR3 region is CASSLTPNSPLHF. In DNA, the CDR3 is TGTGCCAGCAGCTTGACACCCAATTCACCCCTCCACTTT.

The genes are TRBV7-9 and TRBJ2-1; 8 nucleotides agree with TRBD1. The CDR3 consists of 15 residues. From germline, CDR1 is SEHNR and CDR2 FQNEAQ (reference sequence). The V gene end was trimmed by 5 bases and the J gene end by 7 bases; junction bases not matched to a gene: 10. CDR3 coding DNA: TGTGCCAGCAGCCAAAACCAGGGGGCTGGTAATGAGCAGTTCTTC. This translates into CASSQNQGAGNEQFF.

V usage is TRBV6-2 or TRBV6-3 and J usage is TRBJ1-2; 8 bases match TRBD1. V dropped 4 bases and J dropped 5; count of bases not matched to a gene: 6. Germline CDR1 reads MNHEY; CDR2 reads SVGEGT. This CDR3 comprises 14 residues. CDR3 loop: CASSSPRTGYGYTF. In DNA, the CDR3 is TGTGCCAGCAGTTCCCCCCGGACAGGGTATGGCTACACCTTC.

The genes are TRBV2 and TRBJ1-4, with 7 bases aligning to TRBD1. Germline trimming cut 8 bases from V and 8 bases from J; bases unmatched to any gene: 8. Germline CDR1 SNHLY, CDR2 FYNNEI. This CDR3 region has 13 residues. The CDR3 nucleotides are TGTGCCAGCGGGGTTCCGGACAGGGAAAAACTGTTTTTT. It specifies CASGVPDREKLFF.

V gene TRBV4-3 combines with J gene TRBJ2-5; 8 nucleotides agree with TRBD2. The V gene end was trimmed by 4 bases and the J gene end by 5 bases; junction bases not matched to a gene: 15. The CDR3 contains 17 residues. Germline-derived CDR1 and CDR2 are LGHNA and YSLEER. CDR3 amino acids: CASSRTGTRDLRETQYF. For the CDR3, the DNA is TGCGCCAGCAGCCGCACCGGGACTAGGGATTTGAGGGAGACCCAGTACTTC.

The gene calls are TRBV6-6 and TRBJ1-6; the D is unclear. The CDR3 length is 12 residues. V lost 4 bases to trimming and J lost 6 bases, with 4 bases between them. Germline V gives CDR1 MNHNY, CDR2 SVGAGI (reference sequence). CDR3 protein: CASSSGNSPLHF. The CDR3 DNA reads as TGTGCCAGCAGTTCCGGTAATTCACCCCTCCACTTT.

This chain joins TRBV6-5 and TRBJ2-7; D is ambiguous. V lost 6 bases, J lost 2 bases, and 5 bases lay in between. The CDR3 is made up of 11 amino acids. The germline gives CDR1 MNHEY, CDR2 SVGAGI. The CDR3 DNA reads as TGTGCCAGCAGAACTACCTACGAGCAGTACTTC. It is translated as CASRTTYEQYF.

The chain carries TRBV30 and TRBJ1-5, with 7 nucleotides matching TRBD1. Trimming at V came to 0 bases and at J to 2 bases, leaving 4 bases not matched to a gene. The CDR3 length is 15 residues. Germline CDR1 GTSNPN, CDR2 SVGIG (reference sequence). The CDR3 region is CAWSVQGMGNQPQHF. The CDR3 nucleotides are TGTGCCTGGAGTGTACAGGGGATGGGCAATCAGCCCCAGCATTTT.

V is TRBV25-1 and J is TRBJ2-7; tentatively, D is TRBD1 or TRBD2 (5 bases each). Germline V gene lookup returns CDR1 MGHDK and CDR2 SYGVNS. Trimming pared 1 base from V and 0 bases from J, leaving 7 bases between. The CDR3 covers 14 residues. In nucleotides, the CDR3 is TGTGCCAGCAGTGAATTGGGGACCTCCTACGAGCAGTACTTC. Translated, it gives CASSELGTSYEQYF.

The CDR3 nucleotides are TGCAGCGGTGAGCATGGGGGGCGACATGAGCAGTTCTTC. Translated, it gives CSGEHGGRHEQFF. The chain employs TRBV29-1 and TRBJ2-1; the D gene could be TRBD1 or TRBD2 (6 bases each). Trimming took 7 bases from V and 8 from J, leaving 18 bases between them. CDR3 length: 13 residues. The germline V gene encodes CDR1 SQVTM and CDR2 ANQGSEA.

The chain uses TRBV6-6 and TRBJ2-2; 10 bases are shared with TRBD2. Losses at the gene ends were 5 bases for V and 4 bases for J; bases not matched to a gene: 4. The V gene's germline CDR1 is MNHNY and CDR2 SVGAGI (reference sequence). The CDR3 has 15 amino acids. CDR3 sequence: CASSTSGGGTGELFF. The CDR3 region has the DNA TGTGCCAGCAGTACAAGCGGGGGGGGCACCGGGGAGCTGTTTTTT.

The count of this clone is one. The DNA of the CDR3 is TGTGCCACCAGCAGCGACAGGGGCGTTGAAGCTTTCTTT. This gives the protein CATSSDRGVEAFF. The chain recombines TRBV15 with TRBJ1-1, with TRBD1 matching over 8 bases. The CDR3 contains 13 residues. The J segment lost 7 bases and the V segment lost 3 bases, leaving 4 bases of the junction unmatched. Germline V gives CDR1 LNHNV, CDR2 YYDKDF (reference sequence).

The chain couples TRBV7-8 to TRBJ1-6; 10 bases align to TRBD1. Germline CDR1 SGHVS, CDR2 FQNEAQ. The junction had 8 bases not matched to a gene; V was cut back by 0 bases and J by 0 bases. There are 20 residues in the CDR3. This chain's CDR3 is CASSLALDRGQSSYNSPLHF. In DNA form, the CDR3 reads TGTGCCAGCAGCTTAGCGCTAGACAGGGGGCAGAGCTCCTATAATTCACCCCTCCACTTT.